The 18 T cell receptor beta chains below all came from one sample that was sequenced in a study of cytomegalovirus exposure and HLA in healthy donors. The study ran its PCR with 60 Vbeta and 13 Jbeta primers. Clones were read by immunoSEQ multiplex PCR, and TCRdb kept only the in-frame ones, dropping some. The sample records over 150,000 clones, 77% being singletons. Sequencing was performed on PBMCs. All receptors derive from a woman in her thirties or forties in good health and CMV-seropositive.

This clone was picked up one time. The V call is TRBV14, the J call TRBJ1-2, with D possibly TRBD1 on 5 matching bases. Germline V lookup: CDR1 SGHDN, CDR2 FVKESK. Trimming removed 1 base at V and 8 bases at J, with 14 bases between. This CDR3 is 14 amino acids long. The CDR3 DNA sequence: TGTGCCAGCAGCCAAGGATCCAGGGCTTTCGGCTACACCTTC. Translation: CASSQGSRAFGYTF.

This clone has just a few counts. This chain connects TRBV19 to TRBJ1-5, with D hard to call. V was clipped by 9 bases and J by 7 bases, with 16 bases between them. The CDR3 is made up of 13 amino acids. Per germline, CDR1 LNHDA and CDR2 SQIVND (reference sequence). The CDR3 loop reads CASGEGAWQPQHF. The CDR3 coding sequence is TGTGCCAGCGGGGAGGGAGCATGGCAGCCCCAGCATTTT.

The V gene is TRBV19, the J gene TRBJ2-7, with 7 bases identical to TRBD2. This CDR3 is 16 amino acids long. Germline values: CDR1 LNHDA, CDR2 SQIVND (reference sequence). Losses at the gene ends were 3 bases for V and 0 bases for J; bases not matched to a gene: 8. Written as DNA, the CDR3 is TGTGCCAGTAGTATGGCCGGGGGGATAGGCTCCTACGAGCAGTACTTC. Translating gives CASSMAGGIGSYEQYF.

The chain uses TRBV9 and TRBJ2-1; 7 bases fit TRBD1. This CDR3 is built from 16 residues. The V segment lost 3 bases and the J segment 5 bases; nucleotides outside the gene matches: 11. CDR1 SGDLS and CDR2 YYNGEE come from the germline V gene. CDR3 protein: CASSGWRQGSDNEQFF. The DNA for the CDR3 is TGTGCCAGCAGCGGATGGAGACAGGGATCGGACAATGAGCAGTTCTTC.

This chain links TRBV5-4 with TRBJ2-5; 7 bases match TRBD1. Per germline, CDR1 SGHNT and CDR2 YYREEE (reference sequence). The CDR3 covers 15 residues. Trimming at V came to 0 bases and at J to 5 bases, leaving 7 bases not matched to a gene. The CDR3 region has the DNA TGTGCCAGCAGCTTGGATCACAGGGGTGGGGAGACCCAGTACTTC. The encoded protein is CASSLDHRGGETQYF.

A few counts support this clone. J is TRBJ1-1 and V is TRBV15; D not resolved. This CDR3 contains 14 residues. Germline lookup yields CDR1 LNHNV and CDR2 YYDKDF (reference sequence). The V end was cut by 2 bases, the J end by 7 bases, with 14 bases between. In DNA form, the CDR3 reads TGTGCCACCAGCAGACGACGTGAGCGCGGTGAAGCTTTCTTT. This codes for CATSRRRERGEAFF.

The chain joins TRBV11-2 to TRBJ1-2; possible D gene TRBD1, 6 bases. This CDR3 spans 13 amino acids. Trimming left V 5 bases short and J 4 bases short, with 11 bases between. The germline V gene has CDR1 SGHAT and CDR2 FQNNGV. The CDR3 DNA follows: TGTGCCAGCAGCCCCGGACAGATCTATGGCTACACCTTC. It translates to CASSPGQIYGYTF.

J is TRBJ1-3 and V is TRBV30, with D possibly matching TRBD1 (5 bases). The CDR3 has 14 amino acids. V was shortened by 0 bases and J by 2 bases, with 8 bases between the two germline ends. Germline V gives CDR1 GTSNPN, CDR2 SVGIG (reference sequence). The CDR3 sequence: CAWSVGAAGNTIYF. The CDR3 DNA sequence: TGTGCCTGGAGTGTAGGGGCAGCTGGAAACACCATATATTTT.

V usage is TRBV5-4 and J usage is TRBJ2-3; D might be TRBD2 (8 bases). The germline V gene encodes CDR1 SGHNT and CDR2 YYREEE (reference sequence). The CDR3 is 16 amino acids. Trimming shortened V by 3 bases and J by 5 bases, and 19 bases separated the two germline ends. CDR3 coding DNA: TGTGCCAGCAGCTCCCCGGGAGGGGGCGCTGGAGATACGCAGTATTTT. Its translation is CASSSPGGGAGDTQYF.

Only a few counts were recorded for this clone. J is TRBJ2-7 and V is TRBV18; D uncertain. In germline, CDR1 is KGHSH, CDR2 LQKENI. The CDR3 is 13 amino acids. V dropped 3 bases and J dropped 5 bases, with 11 bases sitting between them. Here the CDR3 reads CASSPPVLDEQYF. As DNA, the CDR3 is TGTGCCAGCTCACCGCCCGTACTGGACGAGCAGTACTTC.

In its sample, this clone was seen a few times. This sequence joins TRBV7-2 and TRBJ2-5; 9 nucleotides match TRBD2. The last part of the DNA fits TRBJ2-7 better; the J call may be wrong. This CDR3 comprises 14 residues. The germline CDR1 and CDR2 sequences are SGHTA and FQGNSA. CDR3 loop: CASSLAGGRGEQYF. Written as DNA, the CDR3 is TGTGCCAGCAGCTTAGCAGGCGGGAGGGGCGAGCAGTACTTC.

A single count supports this clone. The rearrangement joins TRBV29-1 to TRBJ1-3; D possibly corresponds to TRBD1 (6 bases). The CDR3 totals 13 residues. Germline-derived CDR1 and CDR2 are SQVTM and ANQGSEA. The V end was cut by 7 bases, the J end by 2 bases, with 12 bases between. CDR3 loop: CSGTGLAGNTIYF. The CDR3 DNA follows: TGCAGCGGTACAGGGTTGGCTGGAAACACCATATATTTT.

The chain couples TRBV19 to TRBJ1-3; 10 nucleotides align to TRBD1. Trimming at V came to 7 bases and at J to 5 bases, leaving 11 bases not matched to a gene. The V gene's germline CDR1 is LNHDA and CDR2 SQIVND (reference sequence). The CDR3 has 16 residues. The CDR3 coding sequence is TGTGCCAGTAACATCCCAGGACAGGGGGTGAGAAACACCATATATTTT. It yields the protein CASNIPGQGVRNTIYF.

This clone was observed a single time. J is TRBJ1-1 and V is TRBV19, with unresolved D. This CDR3 spans 15 amino acids. Germline loops: CDR1 LNHDA, CDR2 SQIVND (reference sequence). Trimming stripped 3 bases from V and 1 base from J, with 12 bases between. CDR3 region: CASSINPTGNTEAFF. In nucleotides, the CDR3 is TGTGCCAGTAGTATCAACCCGACGGGGAACACTGAAGCTTTCTTT.

This chain uses TRBV5-7 with TRBJ1-2; D gene ambiguous. TRBV5-7 has ORF status, its function being uncertain. CDR3 length: 13 amino acids. With 1 base removed from V and 6 bases from J, the gap between germline ends came to 10 bases. DNA for the CDR3: TGTGCCAGCAGCTTGATCCAGGAAGATGGCTACACCTTC. Translated, it gives CASSLIQEDGYTF.

The rearrangement joins TRBV5-1 to TRBJ2-1, with a tentative D call TRBD1 (6 bases). Trimming removed 1 base at V and 4 bases at J, with 12 bases between. In germline, CDR1 is SGHRS, CDR2 YFSETQ. This CDR3 comprises 15 residues. The CDR3 DNA is TGCGCCAGCAGCTTGCAGGGGACCACATACAATGAGCAGTTCTTC. It encodes CASSLQGTTYNEQFF. Filled out from reference TRBV5-1 and TRBJ2-1, the complete variable domain reads KAGVTQTPRYLIKTRGQQVTLSCSPISGHRSVSWYQQTPGQGLQFLFEYFSETQRNKGNFPGRFSGRQFSNSRSEMNVSTLELGDSALYLCASSLQGTTYNEQFFGPGTRLTVL.

The rearrangement links TRBV7-9 to TRBJ2-1, with TRBD2 matching over 13 bases. In germline, CDR1 is SEHNR, CDR2 FQNEAQ (reference sequence). This CDR3 is 16 amino acids long. Losses at the gene ends were 5 bases for V and 7 bases for J; bases not matched to a gene: 8. The CDR3 loop reads CASSPRTSGSGNEQFF. The CDR3 nucleotides are TGTGCCAGCAGCCCAAGGACTAGCGGGAGTGGAAATGAGCAGTTCTTC.

The rearrangement links TRBV29-1 to TRBJ2-5; 8 bases match TRBD1. V gave up 2 bases and J gave up 0 bases; unmatched junction bases: 5. The CDR3 loop spans 15 amino acids. CDR1 is SQVTM, CDR2 ANQGSEA, per germline. The CDR3 nucleotides are TGCAGCGTTGAATCCCGGACAGGGAACCAAGAGACCCAGTACTTC. This encodes CSVESRTGNQETQYF.